Listed below are T cell receptor beta chains from one sample, sequenced in a study of identical twins. TCRdb recomputed calls from the 5' RACE reads with MiXCR, one row per CDR3 protein. The data contain some 1,700,000 distinct CDR3 sequences, roughly 35% of them singletons. The sequencing input was cord blood. These receptors all come from a newborn girl in good health. The CDR3 runs from the conserved cysteine through the conserved F or W. Fields, in order: D gene, clone size, J gene, CDR3 length, V gene, CDR3 protein, CDR3 DNA. A D gene is named only where the DNA matches it firmly. Part of the rows lack a size; the others show once, few, many or a class for expanded clones.

D: TRBD1; size: few; J: TRBJ1-2; length: 15; V: TRBV6-2/TRBV6-3; CDR3: CASSYTQTGLYGYTF; DNA: TGTGCCAGCAGTTACACCCAGACAGGGCTCTATGGCTACACCTTC
D: .; size: .; J: TRBJ1-5; length: 15; V: TRBV7-2; CDR3: CASSLAGDIGQPQHF; DNA: TGTGCCAGCAGCTTAGCGGGGGACATAGGTCAGCCCCAGCATTTT
D: .; size: few; J: TRBJ2-6; length: 15; V: TRBV28; CDR3: CASSLYCSGANVLTF; DNA: TGTGCCAGCAGTTTATACTGCTCTGGGGCCAACGTCCTGACTTTC
D: TRBD2; size: .; J: TRBJ2-1; length: 14; V: TRBV20-1; CDR3: CSATLAEINNEQFF; DNA: TGCAGTGCTACGCTAGCGGAGATAAACAATGAGCAGTTCTTC
D: .; size: .; J: TRBJ2-3; length: 12; V: TRBV20-1; CDR3: CRPDGGTDTQYF; DNA: TGCAGACCCGACGGGGGCACAGATACGCAGTATTTT
D: .; size: few; J: TRBJ2-1; length: 15; V: TRBV9; CDR3: CASSVEDNSYNEQFF; DNA: TGTGCCAGCAGCGTAGAGGACAACTCCTACAATGAGCAGTTCTTC
D: .; size: .; J: TRBJ2-5; length: 14; V: TRBV25-1; CDR3: CASSEVLSGGTQYF; DNA: TGTGCCAGCAGTGAGGTGTTAAGCGGTGGGACCCAGTACTTC
D: TRBD1; size: .; J: TRBJ1-1; length: 17; V: TRBV5-1; CDR3: CASSPRQGLDRNTEAFF; DNA: TGCGCCAGCAGCCCCAGACAGGGCCTTGATCGGAACACTGAAGCTTTCTTT
D: .; size: .; J: TRBJ1-2; length: 13; V: TRBV10-3; CDR3: CATTDPPQGGYTF; DNA: TGTGCCACAACCGACCCTCCCCAAGGGGGCTACACCTTC
D: .; size: .; J: TRBJ2-7; length: 14; V: TRBV2; CDR3: CASSGYGGTYDQYF; DNA: TGTGCCAGCAGTGGGTATGGGGGAACCTACGATCAGTACTTC
D: .; size: .; J: TRBJ1-2; length: 12; V: TRBV30; CDR3: CAWSGRNYGYTF; DNA: TGTGCCTGGAGTGGACGGAACTATGGCTACACCTTC
D: .; size: few; J: TRBJ2-1; length: 16; V: TRBV28; CDR3: CASSPFPRGIRNEQFF; DNA: TGTGCCAGCAGTCCCTTCCCGCGCGGGATAAGGAATGAGCAGTTCTTC
D: TRBD2; size: .; J: TRBJ2-7; length: 17; V: TRBV5-1; CDR3: CASSLVAGLAAYNEQYF; DNA: TGCGCCAGCAGCTTGGTTGCGGGACTAGCGGCCTACAATGAGCAGTACTTC
D: .; size: .; J: TRBJ2-1; length: 13; V: TRBV19; CDR3: CASSDGAYNEQFF; DNA: TGTGCCAGTAGTGACGGGGCTTACAATGAGCAGTTCTTC
D: .; size: .; J: TRBJ2-1; length: 15; V: TRBV5-1; CDR3: CASSTRQGQHNEQFF; DNA: TGCGCCAGCAGCACCCGCCAGGGGCAGCACAATGAGCAGTTCTTC
D: .; size: .; J: TRBJ1-4; length: 15; V: TRBV19; CDR3: CASSMLSATNEKLFF; DNA: TGTGCCAGTAGTATGCTCAGTGCAACTAATGAAAAACTGTTTTTT
D: .; size: many; J: TRBJ2-7; length: 12; V: TRBV25-1; CDR3: CASSGKPYEQYF; DNA: TGTGCCAGCAGTGGCAAACCGTACGAGCAGTACTTC
D: .; size: .; J: TRBJ1-5; length: 13; V: TRBV12-3/TRBV12-4; CDR3: CASSLDRRQPQHF; DNA: TGTGCCAGCAGTTTAGACAGGAGGCAGCCCCAGCATTTT
D: .; size: .; J: TRBJ1-1; length: 13; V: TRBV5-1; CDR3: CASSLVVRTEAFF; DNA: TGCGCCAGCAGCTTGGTTGTGAGGACTGAAGCTTTCTTT
D: TRBD2; size: .; J: TRBJ2-1; length: 15; V: TRBV5-1; CDR3: CASSFASGGYNGQFF; DNA: TGCGCCAGCAGCTTTGCCAGCGGGGGCTACAATGGGCAGTTCTTC
D: .; size: .; J: TRBJ1-5; length: 15; V: TRBV6-1; CDR3: CASSEARVSNQPQHF; DNA: TGTGCCAGCAGTGAAGCCAGGGTTAGCAATCAGCCCCAGCATTTT
D: .; size: .; J: TRBJ2-6; length: 16; V: TRBV27; CDR3: CASSLWVGTGANVLTF; DNA: TGTGCCAGCAGTTTATGGGTAGGGACTGGGGCCAACGTCCTGACTTTC
D: .; size: .; J: TRBJ2-5; length: 15; V: TRBV7-8; CDR3: CASSLGRVPQETQYF; DNA: TGTGCCAGCAGCTTAGGACGAGTCCCTCAAGAGACCCAGTACTTC
D: .; size: few; J: TRBJ2-3; length: 13; V: TRBV5-4; CDR3: CASSFSSAGTQYF; DNA: TGTGCCAGCAGCTTTTCCTCAGCCGGTACGCAGTATTTT
D: TRBD1; size: few; J: TRBJ2-7; length: 16; V: TRBV20-1; CDR3: CSARPAPDREIYEQYF; DNA: TGCAGTGCTAGACCCGCCCCCGACAGGGAAATCTACGAGCAGTACTTC
D: .; size: .; J: TRBJ2-1; length: 12; V: TRBV2; CDR3: CASSEGGYEQFF; DNA: TGTGCCAGCAGTGAAGGGGGGTATGAGCAGTTCTTC
D: .; size: many; J: TRBJ1-5; length: 12; V: TRBV10-1; CDR3: CASSESNQPQHF; DNA: TGTGCCAGCAGTGAAAGCAATCAGCCCCAGCATTTT
D: TRBD2; size: .; J: TRBJ2-3; length: 13; V: TRBV5-6; CDR3: CASRREYTDMQYF; DNA: TGTGCCAGCAGGCGGGAGTACACAGATATGCAGTATTTT
D: TRBD1; size: once; J: TRBJ1-4; length: 20; V: TRBV6-1; CDR3: CASSSGFTGGRFASNEKLFF; DNA: TGTGCCAGCAGTAGCGGATTCACAGGGGGGAGGTTTGCGTCCAATGAAAAACTGTTTTTT
D: .; size: few; J: TRBJ2-5; length: 14; V: TRBV12-3/TRBV12-4; CDR3: CASSLEGSGGTQYF; DNA: TGTGCCAGCAGTTTAGAGGGGTCCGGAGGGACCCAGTACTTC
D: .; size: few; J: TRBJ1-2; length: 12; V: TRBV29-1; CDR3: CSVVGGQYGYTF; DNA: TGCAGCGTTGTAGGGGGGCAATATGGCTACACCTTC
D: .; size: few; J: TRBJ1-4; length: 16; V: TRBV4-2; CDR3: CASSQGNRPTNEKLFF; DNA: TGTGCCAGCAGCCAAGGCAACAGGCCAACTAATGAAAAACTGTTTTTT
D: .; size: .; J: TRBJ2-5; length: 12; V: TRBV20-1; CDR3: CSARDTQETQYF; DNA: TGCAGTGCTAGAGATACCCAAGAGACCCAGTACTTC
D: TRBD1; size: .; J: TRBJ2-1; length: 13; V: TRBV5-4; CDR3: CAGSHDRANEQFF; DNA: TGTGCCGGCAGCCACGACAGGGCCAATGAGCAGTTCTTC
D: .; size: many; J: TRBJ2-3; length: 15; V: TRBV4-2; CDR3: CASSQVRLTTDTQYF; DNA: TGTGCCAGCAGCCAAGTGAGACTAACCACAGATACGCAGTATTTT
D: TRBD1; size: few; J: TRBJ1-2; length: 16; V: TRBV7-2; CDR3: CASSPSTGGGSYGYTF; DNA: TGTGCCAGCAGCCCCTCAACAGGGGGTGGGAGCTATGGCTACACCTTC
D: TRBD2; size: few; J: TRBJ2-3; length: 16; V: TRBV9; CDR3: CASSPSSGRGTDTQYF; DNA: TGTGCCAGCAGCCCTTCTAGCGGGAGGGGCACAGATACGCAGTATTTT
D: TRBD2; size: few; J: TRBJ2-3; length: 16; V: TRBV6-2/TRBV6-3; CDR3: CASRPGLGPPTDTQYF; DNA: TGTGCCAGCAGACCGGGACTAGGGCCCCCCACAGATACGCAGTATTTT
D: .; size: .; J: TRBJ2-7; length: 15; V: TRBV27; CDR3: CASSSGTHISYEQYF; DNA: TGTGCCAGCAGTTCCGGGACGCATATATCCTACGAGCAGTACTTC
D: TRBD1; size: .; J: TRBJ2-3; length: 17; V: TRBV19; CDR3: CASSPPATGLRTDTQYF; DNA: TGTGCCAGTAGTCCCCCAGCGACAGGGCTGAGAACAGATACGCAGTATTTT
D: TRBD1; size: .; J: TRBJ1-6; length: 14; V: TRBV27; CDR3: CASSWGTGSSPLHF; DNA: TGTGCCAGCAGTTGGGGGACAGGGAGTTCACCCCTCCACTTT
D: .; size: .; J: TRBJ1-4; length: 15; V: TRBV7-2; CDR3: CASSSIQGLNEKLFF; DNA: TGTGCCAGCAGCTCCATACAGGGATTGAATGAAAAACTGTTTTTT
D: .; size: few; J: TRBJ2-1; length: 16; V: TRBV6-4; CDR3: CASSDSGGGSSNEQFF; DNA: TGTGCCAGCAGTGACTCAGGAGGGGGAAGTAGCAATGAGCAGTTCTTC